This is a list of T cell receptor beta chains from one sample in a study of breast tumors, draining lymph nodes, adjacent tissues. Via MiXCR, TCRdb re-called the multiplex PCR reads, giving one row per CDR3 protein. This sample carries tens of thousands of distinct CDR3 sequences, about 21% of them seen once, and the ten largest clones take around 2.5%. Sequenced input: axillary lymph node tissue. The receptor set was obtained from a female donor with breast cancer. Some clones in this sample may be carry-over from other donors' samples. Both conserved end residues are part of each CDR3. The D gene is left open where the match is weak.

V gene,D gene,J gene,CDR3 protein
TRBV12-5,TRBD2,TRBJ2-7,CASGFPTGTNSYEQYF
TRBV11-3,-,TRBJ2-5,CASSRGTQETQYF
TRBV10-3,TRBD1,TRBJ1-2,CATAGQGGGYTF
TRBV7-9,-,TRBJ1-5,CASSASNQPQHF
TRBV28,TRBD2,TRBJ2-2,CASSLGGTNTGELFF
TRBV5-4,-,TRBJ2-7,CASSLVSQPYEQYF
TRBV20-1,-,TRBJ1-2,CSASWLSGAYGYTF
TRBV7-9,-,TRBJ2-1,CASSAGLAAEQFF
TRBV20-1,-,TRBJ1-6,CSARPSPSYNSPLHF
TRBV7-9,-,TRBJ1-3,CASPDGSGNTIYF
TRBV11-2,TRBD2,TRBJ2-3,CASSLRGGTDTQYF
TRBV5-1,-,TRBJ2-2,CASSTGLNTGELFF
TRBV6-5,TRBD1,TRBJ2-7,CASATGGTYEQYF
TRBV12-3/TRBV12-4,-,TRBJ2-2,CASGTGELFF
TRBV24-1,TRBD1,TRBJ2-4,CATSEGTGLYF
TRBV14,TRBD1,TRBJ1-2,CASSRWDSSRDGYTF
TRBV3-1,-,TRBJ1-4,CASSPRGGANEKLFF
TRBV4-3,-,TRBJ2-1,CASSQGLRERYNEQFF
TRBV7-8,TRBD1,TRBJ2-1,CASSLVKDRGLGEQFF
TRBV25-1,TRBD1,TRBJ1-2,CASSVQGVAAGRTF
TRBV6-5,TRBD1,TRBJ1-2,CASSYSPDRDVGYGYTF
TRBV5-4,-,TRBJ2-1,CASSLKGNYNEQLF
TRBV20-1,TRBD1,TRBJ2-7,CSAGRDRGWGEQYF
TRBV20-1,-,TRBJ2-2,CSAREWGVGTGELFF
TRBV7-2,-,TRBJ2-3,CASSLLVEDTQYF
TRBV18,TRBD1,TRBJ2-7,CASSPRQGGNEQYF
TRBV9,-,TRBJ2-6,CASSVQGAGANVLTF
TRBV5-1,TRBD1,TRBJ1-2,CASSYGQGAGGYTF